Following are 20 T cell receptor beta chains from one sample sequenced in a study of blood T cell repertoires in COVID-19. Assay: immunoSEQ multiplex PCR; the TCRdb copy retains only in-frame clones and omits some. This table holds roughly 120,000 clones, 86% found once. The specimen sequenced was peripheral blood. The source is a human donor in a cohort sampled during active COVID-19.

The CDR3 region is CASSRARASGSTDTQYF. CDR3 DNA sequence: TGTGCCAGTAGTAGGGCCCGGGCTAGCGGGAGCACAGATACGCAGTATTTT. This chain connects TRBV19 to TRBJ2-3, with 8 positions matching TRBD2. V shed 4 bases, J shed 0 bases, and the junction held 9 bases outside the gene matches. CDR1 and CDR2 from the germline V gene are LNHDA and SQIVND (reference sequence). The CDR3 is 17 amino acids.

This chain links TRBV5-1 with TRBJ2-3, with a possible D match to TRBD2 (5 bases). The CDR3 runs to 14 residues. Trimming shortened V by 1 base and J by 5 bases, and 11 bases separated the two germline ends. Germline V gene lookup returns CDR1 SGHRS and CDR2 YFSETQ. This CDR3 is CASSLWRPLDTQYF. Written as DNA, the CDR3 is TGCGCCAGCAGCTTGTGGAGGCCCCTAGATACGCAGTATTTT.

This clone was seen a few times. This sequence joins TRBV7-9 and TRBJ2-7; TRBD2 matches at 11 bases. The CDR3 is 19 residues long. From germline, CDR1 is SEHNR and CDR2 FQNEAQ (reference sequence). The V gene end was trimmed by 4 bases and the J gene end by 6 bases; junction bases not matched to a gene: 20. CDR3 sequence: CASSSPPNLAGGIAAEQYF. In DNA, the CDR3 is TGTGCCAGCAGCTCCCCTCCTAATTTAGCGGGAGGGATTGCTGCCGAGCAGTACTTC.

By sample fraction, this clone is medium-sized. The chain couples TRBV14 to TRBJ1-2, with a weak D call TRBD1 (5 bases). The CDR3 loop spans 14 amino acids. V gave up 3 bases and J gave up 0 bases, with 8 bases separating them. Per the germline V gene, CDR1 is SGHDN and CDR2 is FVKESK. CDR3 protein: CASSQVTANYGYTF. As DNA, the CDR3 is TGTGCCAGCAGCCAGGTGACAGCTAACTATGGCTACACCTTC.

V gene TRBV5-1 combines with J gene TRBJ1-4; D unclear. The CDR3 length is 13 residues. With 0 bases removed from V and 7 bases from J, the gap between germline ends came to 7 bases. CDR1 is SGHRS, CDR2 YFSETQ, per germline. CDR3 sequence reads: CASSLASVEKLFF. The CDR3 DNA reads TGCGCCAGCAGCTTGGCCAGCGTTGAAAAACTGTTTTTT.

J is TRBJ2-7 and V is TRBV30; D unresolved. Germline CDR1 GTSNPN, CDR2 SVGIG (reference sequence). Trimming removed 0 bases from V and 0 bases from J, with 6 bases in between. The CDR3 has 13 residues. DNA of the CDR3: TGTGCCTGGAGTGTCCGGAGCTCCTACGAGCAGTACTTC. Encoded protein: CAWSVRSSYEQYF.

Note on this clone: Germline and junction disagree at one end, which may indicate a read error. The chain recombines TRBV6-2 or TRBV6-3 with TRBJ2-4; D might be TRBD2 (6 bases). This CDR3 is 16 amino acids long. CDR1 is MNHEY and CDR2 is SVGEGT in the germline V gene. Written as DNA, the CDR3 is TGTGCCAGCAGTGACTCGGGAGTTGGAGCCAAAAACATTCAGTACTTC. Amino acids: CASSDSGVGAKNIQYF.

The chain is built from TRBV9 and TRBJ2-6, with 8 positions matching TRBD1. Per the germline V gene, CDR1 is SGDLS and CDR2 is YYNGEE. CDR3 size: 18 residues. With 7 bases clipped from V and 0 bases from J, the junction kept 12 bases outside the gene matches. CDR3 region: CASGKMTGAASGANVLTF. CDR3 coding DNA: TGTGCCAGCGGAAAAATGACAGGGGCGGCCTCTGGGGCCAACGTCCTGACTTTC.

The chain links TRBV6-1 to TRBJ2-1, with a possible D match to TRBD2 (6 bases). The germline CDR1 and CDR2 sequences are MNHNS and SASEGT. The CDR3 is made up of 16 amino acids. V was cut by 2 bases and J by 0 bases, with 11 bases left in between. Here the CDR3 DNA reads TGTGCCAGCAGTGAAAAGCGGGTTGGCTCCTACAATGAGCAGTTCTTC. It translates to CASSEKRVGSYNEQFF.

The chain employs TRBV11-2 and TRBJ2-6, with 9 bases matching TRBD1. There are 19 residues in the CDR3. Germline CDR1 SGHAT, CDR2 FQNNGV. J gave up 0 bases and V 5 bases, and 11 bases lay outside the gene matches. The CDR3 loop is CASSLPRGTGTSGANVLTF. CDR3 coding DNA: TGTGCCAGCAGCCTCCCTCGGGGGACAGGGACCTCTGGGGCCAACGTCCTGACTTTC.

For the CDR3, the DNA is TGTGCCAGCAGCTCCGCGGGGACAGGGGCCTCCCTAGCCAAAAACATTCAGTACTTC. This translates into CASSSAGTGASLAKNIQYF. The J gene is TRBJ2-4, the V gene TRBV7-2, with 10 bases aligning to TRBD1. This CDR3 comprises 19 residues. J gave up 0 bases and V 4 bases, and 12 bases lay outside the gene matches. Germline-derived CDR1 and CDR2 are SGHTA and FQGNSA.

V gene TRBV4-1 combines with J gene TRBJ2-6, with D perhaps matching TRBD2 (7 bases). The CDR3 contains 18 residues. Trimming pared 0 bases from V and 1 base from J, leaving 13 bases between. The germline CDR1 and CDR2 sequences are MGHRA and YSYEKL. The CDR3 is CASSQDRGARSGANVLTF. The CDR3 DNA reads as TGCGCCAGCAGCCAAGATCGGGGGGCTAGGTCTGGGGCCAACGTCCTGACTTTC.

The rearrangement links TRBV10-1 to TRBJ1-5; D is undetermined. Germline V gene sequence: CDR1 WNHNN, CDR2 SYGVQD (reference sequence). This CDR3 is built from 12 residues. V dropped 11 bases and J dropped 7 bases, with 15 bases sitting between them. CDR3 nucleotide sequence: TGCGCCTCCCAGTGCGGCCGCCAGCCCCAGCATTTT. This gives the protein CASQCGRQPQHF.

Comments on this clone: The same CDR3 arises from other DNA sequences in this sample as well. The CDR3 is CASSQGGAGGGTDTQYF. The DNA for the CDR3 is TGCGCCAGCAGCCAAGGAGGGGCGGGAGGCGGCACAGATACGCAGTATTTT. The chain carries TRBV4-1 and TRBJ2-3; TRBD2 agrees at 8 bases. The V gene end was trimmed by 1 base and the J gene end by 1 base; junction bases not matched to a gene: 7. The length of the CDR3 is 17 residues. The germline CDR1 and CDR2 sequences are MGHRA and YSYEKL.

The V call is TRBV28, the J call TRBJ1-2, with D unclear. CDR3 length: 13 residues. Germline V CDR1 and CDR2: MDHEN, SYDVKM. Trimming removed 4 bases from V and 3 bases from J, with 9 bases in between. The CDR3 here is CASSYVADYGYTF. The DNA for the CDR3 is TGTGCCAGCAGTTATGTCGCGGACTATGGCTACACCTTC.

The chain uses TRBV19 and TRBJ1-2; 10 bases fit TRBD1. The germline V gene encodes CDR1 LNHDA and CDR2 SQIVND (reference sequence). The CDR3 has 14 amino acids. V lost 7 bases, J lost 7 bases, and 9 bases stayed unmatched. The CDR3 nucleotides are TGTGCCAGTACCCCCGGACAGGGGGTAGGTGGCTACACCTTC. As protein: CASTPGQGVGGYTF. Full variable domain (outside the CDR3, taken from reference TRBV19 and TRBJ1-2): DGGITQSPKYLFRKEGQNVTLSCEQNLNHDAMYWYRQDPGQGLRLIYYSQIVNDFQKGDIAEGYSVSREKKESFPLTVTSAQKNPTAFYLCASTPGQGVGGYTFGSGTRLTVV.

The chain is built from TRBV14 and TRBJ2-6; D gene ambiguous. Germline values: CDR1 SGHDN, CDR2 FVKESK. The CDR3 is 17 residues long. The V gene lost 0 bases and the J gene lost 5 bases, with 14 bases spanning the gap. CDR3 bases: TGTGCCAGCAGCCAAGAGGTTCTGCGTTCTAGGGCCAACGTCCTGACTTTC. It translates to CASSQEVLRSRANVLTF.

The rearrangement uses TRBV5-1 and TRBJ2-1; 12 bases fit TRBD2. Germline V CDR1 and CDR2: SGHRS, YFSETQ. Trimming removed 1 base from V and 7 bases from J; junction bases left unmatched: 9. The CDR3 contains 17 residues. CDR3: CASSLLPSGRAGNEQFF. CDR3 bases: TGCGCCAGCAGCTTGCTGCCTAGCGGGAGGGCGGGTAATGAGCAGTTCTTC.

The chain employs TRBV28 and TRBJ2-5; TRBD1 is a possible D gene (6 bases). The CDR3 has 17 amino acids. Germline V gene sequence: CDR1 MDHEN, CDR2 SYDVKM. V was shortened by 2 bases and J by 5 bases, with 21 bases between the two germline ends. The CDR3 sequence: CASSLGPRKRRGETQYF. The CDR3 coding sequence is TGTGCCAGCAGTTTAGGCCCTAGAAAGCGAAGGGGGGAGACCCAGTACTTC.

This chain links TRBV25-1 with TRBJ2-7; 9 bases match TRBD2. CDR1 is MGHDK and CDR2 is SYGVNS in the germline V gene. The CDR3 loop spans 14 amino acids. V dropped 6 bases and J dropped 3; count of bases not matched to a gene: 6. The CDR3 here is CASRLLAGLYEQYF. The CDR3 DNA sequence: TGTGCCAGCAGATTACTAGCGGGCCTCTACGAGCAGTACTTC.